This passage covers 32 T cell receptor beta chains from one sample sequenced in a study of blood T cell repertoires in COVID-19 (dated by TCRdb to 2020 to 2022). To prepare the library, the immunoSEQ multiplex PCR assay was applied. TCRdb carries this immuneACCESS record with in-frame sequences only. Its versions omit some clonotypes, under half of them owing to an unresolved V gene in the studies checked, with the rest unexplained. The table for this sample lists under 170,000 clones; 80% to 90% of them were counted only once. The top ten clonotypes cover roughly 3.5% of the sample. The sequenced material came from peripheral blood. The receptor set was obtained from a man between 65 and 85 years old with acute or convalescent COVID-19.

The chain links TRBV6-4 to TRBJ1-3; D is ambiguous. The V gene lost 0 bases and the J gene lost 2 bases, with 8 bases spanning the gap. This CDR3 spans 15 amino acids. Germline loops: CDR1 MRHNA, CDR2 SNTAGT. CDR3 region: CASSDSRPAGNTIYF. The CDR3 DNA sequence: TGTGCCAGCAGTGACTCGAGGCCCGCTGGAAACACCATATATTTT.

The chain links TRBV11-2 to TRBJ1-6, with a tentative D call TRBD1 (6 bases). The germline V gene has CDR1 SGHAT and CDR2 FQNNGV. The CDR3 sequence is 12 residues long. With 5 bases removed from V and 11 bases from J, the gap between germline ends came to 10 bases. The CDR3 DNA is TGTGCCAGCAGCCCAGGGGTGCCACCCCTCCACTTT. It encodes CASSPGVPPLHF.

The J gene is TRBJ1-2, the V gene TRBV28, with D unclear. Germline V gene sequence: CDR1 MDHEN, CDR2 SYDVKM. The CDR3 has 13 residues. Trimming took 2 bases from V and 5 from J, leaving 9 bases between them. CDR3 region: CASSLGEGYGYTF. CDR3 in DNA: TGTGCCAGCAGTTTAGGGGAGGGTTATGGCTACACCTTC.

The chain uses TRBV24-1 and TRBJ2-5; D is possibly TRBD1 (6 bases). The germline V gene encodes CDR1 KGHDR and CDR2 SFDVKD. Deletions cut 4 bases from V and 4 bases from J, with 12 bases between. The CDR3 is 14 residues long. The CDR3 nucleotides read TGTGCCACCAGTGAGCACAGGGTTGGAGAGACCCAGTACTTC. Amino acid sequence: CATSEHRVGETQYF.

CDR3 protein: CASSNRQGQTQYF. The CDR3 coding sequence is TGTGCCAGCAGCAACCGACAGGGCCAGACCCAGTACTTC. The chain is built from TRBV7-3 and TRBJ2-5; 7 bases fit TRBD1. The V gene end was trimmed by 5 bases and the J gene end by 6 bases; junction bases not matched to a gene: 6. Germline V lookup: CDR1 SGHTA, CDR2 FQGTGA. The CDR3 consists of 13 residues.

The V gene is TRBV5-1, the J gene TRBJ1-1; a weak D match, TRBD1 (6 bases). Per the germline V gene, CDR1 is SGHRS and CDR2 is YFSETQ. CDR3 length: 14 amino acids. V gave up 1 base and J gave up 5 bases, with 12 bases separating them. DNA for the CDR3: TGCGCCAGCAGCTTGACAGGGTCCGGGACTGAAGCTTTCTTT. This gives the protein CASSLTGSGTEAFF.

The chain carries TRBV24-1 and TRBJ2-2, with TRBD2 matching 7 bases. Looked up from germline, CDR1 is KGHDR and CDR2 is SFDVKD. CDR3 length: 14 residues. With V trimmed by 9 bases and J by 9 bases, 12 bases remained unmatched. In DNA form, the CDR3 reads TGTGCCACCGAGAGGGAGGGCCTGGCTAGGGAGCTGTTTTTT. It specifies CATEREGLARELFF.

The CDR3 region has the DNA TGTGCCAGCAGCCTCGGACAGGGGTTAAGACTAGGAGGGGAGACCCAGTACTTC. It specifies CASSLGQGLRLGGETQYF. The V call is TRBV5-4, the J call TRBJ2-5; 9 bases fit TRBD1. Germline CDR1 is SGHNT and CDR2 is YYREEE (reference sequence). The trim removed 4 bases at V and 5 bases at J, leaving 18 bases unmatched. The CDR3 runs 18 residues.

The rearrangement uses TRBV11-2 and TRBJ2-2, with D possibly TRBD2 on 5 matching bases. Germline CDR1 SGHAT, CDR2 FQNNGV. The CDR3 has 12 amino acids. Trimming cost V 5 bases and J 7 bases, with 8 bases left between them. The DNA of the CDR3 is TGTGCCAGCAGCCCGGGAATCGGGGAGCTGTTTTTT. Residues: CASSPGIGELFF.

The chain links TRBV5-1 to TRBJ1-1; D is perhaps TRBD1 (6 bases). CDR1 is SGHRS and CDR2 is YFSETQ in the germline V gene. The germline V and J ends were trimmed by 4 bases and 1 base, with 11 bases remaining between them. The CDR3 sequence is 14 residues long. CDR3 sequence reads: CASSPGTPNTEAFF. CDR3 coding DNA: TGCGCCAGCAGCCCCGGGACACCGAACACTGAAGCTTTCTTT.

This clone was seen once. The chain links TRBV21-1 to TRBJ2-5; TRBD1 is the table's D call, not checked against the DNA. TRBV21-1 is labeled a pseudogene. The CDR3 loop spans 16 amino acids. CDR3 DNA sequence: TGTGCCAGCAGCGACCGGACAAGGGACAGACAAGAGACCCAGTACTTC. This codes for CASSDRTRDRQETQYF.

This chain connects TRBV7-9 to TRBJ2-1, with 11 bases that match TRBD2. The V gene's germline CDR1 is SEHNR and CDR2 FQNEAQ (reference sequence). The trim removed 3 bases at V and 6 bases at J, leaving 10 bases unmatched. The CDR3 contains 17 residues. The CDR3 DNA is TGTGCCAGCAGCTTGGCTACTAGCGGGAGAACTGGCAATGAGCAGTTCTTC. Amino acid sequence: CASSLATSGRTGNEQFF.

The chain employs TRBV5-6 and TRBJ2-3; the match to TRBD1 covers 9 bases. Germline V gene data show CDR1 as SGHDT and CDR2 as YYEEEE. The CDR3 consists of 15 residues. V lost 4 bases and J lost 4; bases outside the gene matches: 7. Written as DNA, the CDR3 is TGTGCCAGCAGCGGAACGGGACAGGGTTCAGATACGCAGTATTTT. This gives the protein CASSGTGQGSDTQYF.

This chain connects TRBV7-2 to TRBJ2-1; TRBD2 matches 11 bases. This CDR3 is built from 17 residues. Germline values: CDR1 SGHTA, CDR2 FQGNSA. V gave up 0 bases and J gave up 7 bases; unmatched junction bases: 8. CDR3 nucleotides: TGTGCCAGCAGCTTAGCGAGGCTAGCGGGAGGAGGAAATGAGCAGTTCTTC. It translates to CASSLARLAGGGNEQFF. The full variable domain, completed using reference TRBV7-2 and TRBJ2-1, is GAGVSQSPSNKVTEKGKDVELRCDPISGHTALYWYRQSLGQGLEFLIYFQGNSAPDKSGLPSDRFSAERTGGSVSTLTIQRTQQEDSAVYLCASSLARLAGGGNEQFFGPGTRLTVL.

The chain's CDR3 is CASSYLAGVSDTQYF. As DNA, the CDR3 is TGTGCCAGCAGTTATCTCGCGGGAGTTTCGGATACGCAGTATTTT. The V gene is TRBV6-5, the J gene TRBJ2-3; 7 positions match TRBD2. Germline CDR1 MNHEY, CDR2 SVGAGI. CDR3 length: 15 amino acids. Unmatched junction bases numbered 9, after V lost 3 bases and J lost 6 bases.

The chain is built from TRBV7-8 and TRBJ1-2; D possibly corresponds to TRBD1 (6 bases). Germline V gene sequence: CDR1 SGHVS, CDR2 FQNEAQ. The CDR3 loop spans 14 amino acids. V lost 5 bases and J 7 bases, leaving 17 bases between the germline ends. The CDR3 loop reads CASSIYRDGGGYTF. In nucleotides, the CDR3 is TGTGCCAGCAGCATATACAGGGACGGCGGTGGCTACACCTTC.

Comments on this clone: Additional DNA sequences in this sample encode the identical CDR3. The chain employs TRBV19 and TRBJ2-7, with 10 bases fitting TRBD2. The CDR3 totals 15 residues. Germline CDR1 LNHDA, CDR2 SQIVND (reference sequence). V trimming: 5 bases; J trimming: 2 bases; junction bases outside the gene matches: 6. CDR3 nucleotides: TGTGCCAGTAGTCCCCGGACTAGCGGAGCCTACGAGCAGTACTTC. Encoded protein: CASSPRTSGAYEQYF.

The V call is TRBV7-8, the J call TRBJ2-1; TRBD2 aligns across 12 bases. The length of the CDR3 is 15 residues. The germline V gene has CDR1 SGHVS and CDR2 FQNEAQ. The V and J ends lost 7 bases and 7 bases, in that order; junction bases with no gene match: 8. The CDR3 DNA reads as TGTGCCAGCAACCCCTGGACTAGCGGGAATAATGAGCAGTTCTTC. The encoded protein is CASNPWTSGNNEQFF.

The chain is built from TRBV3-1 (or the pseudogene TRBV3-2) and TRBJ2-7; the match to TRBD1 covers 7 bases. Germline V CDR1 and CDR2: LGHDT, YNNKEL (reference sequence). The CDR3 loop spans 13 amino acids. The ends lost 5 bases at V and 6 bases at J; junction bases unmatched: 7. CDR3 sequence (DNA): TGTGCCAGCAGCAGTATAGGGGGCGCCGAGCAGTACTTC. Amino acids: CASSSIGGAEQYF.

The chain recombines TRBV7-8 with TRBJ1-4; 10 bases align to TRBD1. The CDR3 length is 16 residues. V trimming: 5 bases; J trimming: 1 base; junction bases outside the gene matches: 4. Germline assignment: CDR1 SGHVS and CDR2 FQNEAQ. CDR3 loop: CASSARTGGTNEKLFF. CDR3 DNA sequence: TGTGCCAGCAGCGCCCGGACAGGGGGAACTAATGAAAAACTGTTTTTT.

This chain links TRBV11-1 with TRBJ2-1, with a possible D match to TRBD2 (5 bases). The CDR3 is 15 amino acids. Trimming shortened V by 5 bases and J by 0 bases, and 11 bases separated the two germline ends. The V gene's germline CDR1 is SGHAT and CDR2 FQDESV (reference sequence). Written as DNA, the CDR3 is TGTGCCAGCAGCCCAGTTGGAGGCTCCTACAATGAGCAGTTCTTC. It translates to CASSPVGGSYNEQFF.

The genes are TRBV15 and TRBJ1-3, with a weak D call TRBD1 (5 bases). Per the germline V gene, CDR1 is LNHNV and CDR2 is YYDKDF (reference sequence). The V end lost 0 bases, the J end lost 4 bases, and 13 bases lay between the germline ends. The CDR3 runs to 16 residues. Here the CDR3 DNA reads TGTGCCACCAGCAGAGATCGGAGGGGATCCGGAAACACCATATATTTT. Translating it yields CATSRDRRGSGNTIYF.

This chain joins TRBV14 and TRBJ2-1; 11 positions match TRBD2. Per the germline V gene, CDR1 is SGHDN and CDR2 is FVKESK. With V trimmed by 4 bases and J by 5 bases, 4 bases remained unmatched. The CDR3 has 15 amino acids. The CDR3 nucleotides are TGTGCCAGCAGCCGGGGGACTAGCGGTAACAATGAGCAGTTCTTC. Translating gives CASSRGTSGNNEQFF. The variable domain in full, with the rest retrieved from reference TRBV14 and TRBJ2-1, is EAGVTQFPSHSVIEKGQTVTLRCDPISGHDNLYWYRRVMGKEIKFLLHFVKESKQDESGMPNNRFLAERTGGTYSTLKVQPAELEDSGVYFCASSRGTSGNNEQFFGPGTRLTVL.

The chain has TRBV7-6 and TRBJ1-5; 7 bases align to TRBD1. CDR1 and CDR2 from the germline V gene are SGHVS and FNYEAQ. V shed 2 bases, J shed 3 bases, and the junction held 4 bases outside the gene matches. The CDR3 sequence is 15 residues long. CDR3 DNA sequence: TGTGCCAGCAGCTTAATAGGGGGCCCCAATCAGCCCCAGCATTTT. It yields the protein CASSLIGGPNQPQHF.

The CDR3 sequence: CASSQGTGASTDTQYF. The CDR3 DNA reads TGTGCCAGCAGCCAAGGGACAGGGGCTAGCACAGATACGCAGTATTTT. The rearrangement uses TRBV3-1 (or the pseudogene TRBV3-2) and TRBJ2-3; 9 bases fit TRBD1. Germline lookup yields CDR1 LGHDT and CDR2 YNNKEL (reference sequence). The CDR3 spans 16 residues. V dropped 1 base and J dropped 0; count of bases not matched to a gene: 2.

The chain carries TRBV7-8 and TRBJ1-1, with D unresolved. Trimming stripped 1 base from V and 1 base from J, with 7 bases between. CDR1 SGHVS and CDR2 FQNEAQ come from the germline V gene. The CDR3 runs to 14 residues. CDR3 in amino acids: CASSLVAGNTEAFF. Written as DNA, the CDR3 is TGTGCCAGCAGCTTAGTGGCGGGGAACACTGAAGCTTTCTTT.

The V call is TRBV28, the J call TRBJ2-7, with 11 bases aligning to TRBD2. Per germline, CDR1 MDHEN and CDR2 SYDVKM. J was trimmed by 1 base and V by 5 bases; bases with no gene match: 1. The CDR3 is 14 amino acids. CDR3 residues: CASSRTSGSYEQYF. CDR3 DNA: TGTGCCAGCAGTCGGACTAGCGGGTCCTACGAGCAGTACTTC. The full variable domain, its missing parts supplied by reference TRBV28 and TRBJ2-7, is DVKVTQSSRYLVKRTGEKVFLECVQDMDHENMFWYRQDPGLGLRLIYFSYDVKMKEKGDIPEGYSVSREKKERFSLILESASTNQTSMYLCASSRTSGSYEQYFGPGTRLTVT.

The V gene is TRBV19, the J gene TRBJ1-1; TRBD1 might be the D (6 bases). V gave up 2 bases and J gave up 6 bases, with 13 bases separating them. In germline, CDR1 is LNHDA, CDR2 SQIVND (reference sequence). The CDR3 is made up of 14 amino acids. The CDR3 nucleotides read TGTGCCAGTAGTATACGACCGGACAGTTCTGAAGCTTTCTTT. Protein sequence: CASSIRPDSSEAFF.

The V gene is TRBV7-2, the J gene TRBJ2-7; the match to TRBD2 covers 11 bases. The J segment lost 4 bases and the V segment lost 5 bases, leaving 10 bases of the junction unmatched. This CDR3 region has 16 residues. Per the germline V gene, CDR1 is SGHTA and CDR2 is FQGNSA. CDR3 nucleotides: TGTGCCAGCAGCCCCAGGACTAGCGGGCTGGGATACGAGCAGTACTTC. It yields the protein CASSPRTSGLGYEQYF.

The genes are TRBV6-5 and TRBJ1-1; D remains ambiguous. The V gene lost 0 bases and the J gene lost 4 bases, with 12 bases spanning the gap. Per germline, CDR1 MNHEY and CDR2 SVGAGI. The CDR3 is 15 residues long. The chain's CDR3 is CASSYSRGPGTEAFF. DNA for the CDR3: TGTGCCAGCAGTTACTCCCGAGGGCCAGGCACTGAAGCTTTCTTT.

V gene TRBV19 combines with J gene TRBJ1-2, with a possible D match to TRBD1 (5 bases). V was cut by 4 bases and J by 2 bases, with 5 bases left in between. There are 12 residues in the CDR3. The germline CDR1 and CDR2 sequences are LNHDA and SQIVND (reference sequence). The CDR3 here is CASSNRNYGYTF. CDR3 in DNA: TGTGCCAGTAGTAACAGGAACTATGGCTACACCTTC.

This clone was found once. This chain links TRBV7-9 with TRBJ2-6, with 7 bases lining up with TRBD1. With V trimmed by 1 base and J by 9 bases, 0 bases remained unmatched. CDR1 is SEHNR, CDR2 FQNEAQ, per germline (reference sequence). The CDR3 runs to 13 residues. CDR3 bases: TGTGCCAGCAGCTTAGGGGACAGCAACGTCCTGACTTTC. Its protein product is CASSLGDSNVLTF.